This T cell receptor beta chain was obtained from a study of T cell responses to AZD1222 COVID-19 vaccine. Study-wide points: There were vaccine-associated CD4 TCRs across spike, dominant at 160-218 and 743-854. Possibly, clonal diversity was underestimated; donors were largely white British and included more females. Baseline testing showed seropositivity in only six AZD1222 recipients.

The protocol was immunoSEQ multiplex PCR, while the TCRdb copy is restricted to in-frame clones and leaves out a portion. The repertoire has roughly 77,000 clones, 90% of them found once; the top ten carry around 5.3%. The CDR3 has 13 residues. V dropped 3 bases and J dropped 2 bases, with 7 bases sitting between them. CDR1 and CDR2 (germline): MDHEN, SYDVKM. A note on this clone: As yet, its antigen is unknown.

This clonotype was sampled from an adult in good health. The sequencing here drew on peripheral blood, taken on day 0 of AZD1222 vaccination. The chain uses TRBV28 and TRBJ1-2; D is ambiguous. This chain's CDR3 is CASSLAKNYGYTF. CDR3 in DNA: TGTGCCAGCAGTTTGGCCAAAAACTATGGCTACACCTTC.